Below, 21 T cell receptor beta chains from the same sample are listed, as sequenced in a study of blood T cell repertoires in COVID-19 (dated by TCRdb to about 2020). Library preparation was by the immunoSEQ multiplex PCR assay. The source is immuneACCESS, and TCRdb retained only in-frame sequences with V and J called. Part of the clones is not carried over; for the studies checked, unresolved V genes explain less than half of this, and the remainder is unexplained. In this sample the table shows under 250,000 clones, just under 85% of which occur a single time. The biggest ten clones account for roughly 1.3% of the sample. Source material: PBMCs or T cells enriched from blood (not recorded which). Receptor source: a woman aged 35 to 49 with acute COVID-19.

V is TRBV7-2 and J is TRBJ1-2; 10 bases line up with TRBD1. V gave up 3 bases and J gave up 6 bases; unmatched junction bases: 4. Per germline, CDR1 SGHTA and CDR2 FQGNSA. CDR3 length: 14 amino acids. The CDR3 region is CASSFRDRGNGYTF. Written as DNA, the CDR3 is TGTGCCAGCAGCTTTCGGGACAGGGGAAATGGCTACACCTTC.

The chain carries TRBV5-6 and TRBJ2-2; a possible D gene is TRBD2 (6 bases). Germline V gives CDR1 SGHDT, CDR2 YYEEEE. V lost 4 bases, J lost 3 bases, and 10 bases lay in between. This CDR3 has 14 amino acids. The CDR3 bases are TGTGCCAGCAGCGCCGGGACTCACACCGGGGAGCTGTTTTTT. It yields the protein CASSAGTHTGELFF.

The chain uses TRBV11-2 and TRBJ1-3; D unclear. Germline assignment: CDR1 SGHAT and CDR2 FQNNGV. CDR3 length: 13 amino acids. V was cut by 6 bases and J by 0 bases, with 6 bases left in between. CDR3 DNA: TGTGCCAGCAGAGGAGACTCTGGAAACACCATATATTTT. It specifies CASRGDSGNTIYF.

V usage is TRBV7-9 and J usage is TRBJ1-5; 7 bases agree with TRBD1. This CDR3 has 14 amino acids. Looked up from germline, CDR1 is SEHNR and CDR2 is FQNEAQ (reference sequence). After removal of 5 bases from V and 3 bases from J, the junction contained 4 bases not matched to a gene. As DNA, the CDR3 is TGTGCCAGCAGCCCGACAGGGCCCAATCAGCCCCAGCATTTT. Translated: CASSPTGPNQPQHF.

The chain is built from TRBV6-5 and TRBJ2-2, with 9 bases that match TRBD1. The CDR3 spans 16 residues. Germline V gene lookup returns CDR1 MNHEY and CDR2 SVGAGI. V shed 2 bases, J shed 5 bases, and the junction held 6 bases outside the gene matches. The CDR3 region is CASSYAGQGKTGELFF. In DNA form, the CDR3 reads TGTGCCAGCAGTTACGCGGGACAGGGAAAAACCGGGGAGCTGTTTTTT.

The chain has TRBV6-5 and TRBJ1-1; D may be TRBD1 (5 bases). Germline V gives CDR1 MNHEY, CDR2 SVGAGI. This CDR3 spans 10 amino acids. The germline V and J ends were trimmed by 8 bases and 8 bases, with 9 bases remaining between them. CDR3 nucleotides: TGTGCCAGCCGGGGGTTAGAAGCTTTCTTT. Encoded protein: CASRGLEAFF.

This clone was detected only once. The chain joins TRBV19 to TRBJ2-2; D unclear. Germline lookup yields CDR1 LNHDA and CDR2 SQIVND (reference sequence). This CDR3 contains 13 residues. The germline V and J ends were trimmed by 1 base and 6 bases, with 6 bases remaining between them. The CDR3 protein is CASSIAPAGELFF. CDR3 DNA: TGTGCCAGTAGTATAGCCCCCGCCGGGGAGCTGTTTTTT.

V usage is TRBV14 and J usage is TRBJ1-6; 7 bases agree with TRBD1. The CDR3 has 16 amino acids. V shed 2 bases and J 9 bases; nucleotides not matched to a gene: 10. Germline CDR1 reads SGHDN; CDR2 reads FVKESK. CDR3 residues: CASSQHRGSNSSPLHF. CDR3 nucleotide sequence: TGTGCCAGCAGCCAACACAGGGGTTCGAACTCTTCACCCCTCCACTTT.

Here the CDR3 DNA reads TGTGCCAGCAGCCAACTGGACAGGGGAGGGGGCACCGGGGAGCTGTTTTTT. Its translation: CASSQLDRGGGTGELFF. J is TRBJ2-2 and V is TRBV14; 9 bases fit TRBD1. CDR3 length equals 17 residues. Germline CDR1 is SGHDN and CDR2 is FVKESK. The V segment lost 2 bases and the J segment 4 bases; nucleotides outside the gene matches: 8.

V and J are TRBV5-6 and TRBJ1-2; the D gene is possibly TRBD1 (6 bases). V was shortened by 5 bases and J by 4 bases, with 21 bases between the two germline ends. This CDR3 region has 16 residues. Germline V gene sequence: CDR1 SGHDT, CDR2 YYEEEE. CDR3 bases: TGTGCCAGCAGTACACAGGGTTGGGCCCGAACCTATGGCTACACCTTC. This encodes CASSTQGWARTYGYTF. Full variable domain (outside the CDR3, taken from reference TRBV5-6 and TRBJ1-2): DAGVTQSPTHLIKTRGQQVTLRCSPKSGHDTVSWYQQALGQGPQFIFQYYEEEERQRGNFPDRFSGHQFPNYSSELNVNALLLGDSALYLCASSTQGWARTYGYTFGSGTRLTVV.

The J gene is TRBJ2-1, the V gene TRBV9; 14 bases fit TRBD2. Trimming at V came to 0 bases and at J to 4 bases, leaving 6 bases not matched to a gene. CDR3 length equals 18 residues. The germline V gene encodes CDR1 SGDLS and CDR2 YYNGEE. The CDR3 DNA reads TGTGCCAGCAGCGTAGTAGGGACTAGCGGGAGAAGGTACAATGAGCAGTTCTTC. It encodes CASSVVGTSGRRYNEQFF.

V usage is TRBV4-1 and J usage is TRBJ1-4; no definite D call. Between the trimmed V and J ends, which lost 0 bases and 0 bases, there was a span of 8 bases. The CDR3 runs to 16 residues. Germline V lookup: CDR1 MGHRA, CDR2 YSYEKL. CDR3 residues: CASSQDVGATNEKLFF. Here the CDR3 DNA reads TGCGCCAGCAGCCAAGATGTAGGAGCAACTAATGAAAAACTGTTTTTT.

The CDR3 sequence: CASSRGGGMNTEAFF. The CDR3 DNA is TGTGCCAGCAGCCGCGGGGGGGGAATGAACACTGAAGCTTTCTTT. The chain combines TRBV11-2 with TRBJ1-1, with D tentatively TRBD1 (5 bases). Germline-derived CDR1 and CDR2 are SGHAT and FQNNGV. The germline V and J ends were trimmed by 5 bases and 0 bases, with 13 bases remaining between them. The CDR3 consists of 15 residues.

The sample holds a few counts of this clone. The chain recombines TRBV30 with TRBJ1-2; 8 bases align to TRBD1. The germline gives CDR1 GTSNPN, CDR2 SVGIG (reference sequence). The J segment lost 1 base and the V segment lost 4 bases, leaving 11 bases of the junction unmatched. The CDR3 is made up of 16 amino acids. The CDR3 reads CAWMIRDRQINYGYTF. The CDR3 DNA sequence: TGTGCCTGGATGATCCGGGACAGGCAAATTAACTATGGCTACACCTTC.

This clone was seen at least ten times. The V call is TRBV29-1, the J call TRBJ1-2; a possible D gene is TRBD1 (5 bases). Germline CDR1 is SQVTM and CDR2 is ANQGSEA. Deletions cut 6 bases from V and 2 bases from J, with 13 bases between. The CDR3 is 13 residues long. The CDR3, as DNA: TGCAGCGTCGCCAGGCCAGGGAACTATGGCTACACCTTC. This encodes CSVARPGNYGYTF.

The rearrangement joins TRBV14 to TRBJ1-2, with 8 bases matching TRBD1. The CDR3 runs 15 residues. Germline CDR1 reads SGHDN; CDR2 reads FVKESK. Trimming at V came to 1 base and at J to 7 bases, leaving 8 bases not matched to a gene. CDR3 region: CASSQVSGTGGGYTF. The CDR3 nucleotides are TGTGCCAGCAGCCAAGTATCCGGGACAGGTGGTGGCTACACCTTC.

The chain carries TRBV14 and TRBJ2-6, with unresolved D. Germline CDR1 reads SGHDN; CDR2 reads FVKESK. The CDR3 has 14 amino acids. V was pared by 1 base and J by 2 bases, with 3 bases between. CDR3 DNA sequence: TGTGCCAGCAGCCAAGCTCCTGGGGCCAACGTCCTGACTTTC. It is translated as CASSQAPGANVLTF.

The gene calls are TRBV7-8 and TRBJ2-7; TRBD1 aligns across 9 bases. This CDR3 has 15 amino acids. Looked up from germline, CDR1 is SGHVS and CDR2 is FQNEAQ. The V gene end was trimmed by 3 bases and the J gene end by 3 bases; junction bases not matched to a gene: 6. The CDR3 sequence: CASSLGTGLFYEQYF. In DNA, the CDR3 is TGTGCCAGCAGCTTGGGGACAGGGCTTTTCTACGAGCAGTACTTC.

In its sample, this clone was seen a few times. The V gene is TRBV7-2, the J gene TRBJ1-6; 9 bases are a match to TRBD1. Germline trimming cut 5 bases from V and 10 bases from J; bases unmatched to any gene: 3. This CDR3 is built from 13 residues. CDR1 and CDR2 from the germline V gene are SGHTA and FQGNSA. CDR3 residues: CASSRDRDSPLHF. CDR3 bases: TGTGCCAGCAGCAGGGACAGGGACTCACCCCTCCACTTT.

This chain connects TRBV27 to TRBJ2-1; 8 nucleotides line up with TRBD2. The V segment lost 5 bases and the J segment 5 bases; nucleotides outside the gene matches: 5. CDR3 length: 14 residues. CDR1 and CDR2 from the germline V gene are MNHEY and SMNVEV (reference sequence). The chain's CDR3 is CASSLAGLNNEQFF. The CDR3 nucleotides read TGTGCCAGCAGTCTAGCGGGCCTCAACAATGAGCAGTTCTTC.

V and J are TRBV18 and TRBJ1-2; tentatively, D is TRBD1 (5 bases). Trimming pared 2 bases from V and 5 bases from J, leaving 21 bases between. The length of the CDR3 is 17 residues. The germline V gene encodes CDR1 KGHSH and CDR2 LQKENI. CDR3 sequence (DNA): TGTGCCAGCTCACCAGGCGGAGGGCAGGGCAAGACTTATGGCTACACCTTC. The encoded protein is CASSPGGGQGKTYGYTF. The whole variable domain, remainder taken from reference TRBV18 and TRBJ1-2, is NAGVMQNPRHLVRRRGQEARLRCSPMKGHSHVYWYRQLPEEGLKFMVYLQKENIIDESGMPKERFSAEFPKEGPSILRIQQVVRGDSAAYFCASSPGGGQGKTYGYTFGSGTRLTVV.